Listed below are T cell receptor gamma chains from one sample, sequenced in a study of Vδ1+ human thymocytes. TCRdb re-called clones from the multiplex PCR reads using CATT. The sample shows about 36,000 gamma-chain clones, roughly a fifth of them seen only once. Material for sequencing was Vdelta1+ gamma-delta thymocytes from the thymus. These receptors all stem from a girl less than two years old who had congenital heart surgery. Each CDR3 is given with its conserved first and last residue. Not every row has a clone size; where given, it reads once, few, many or a size class.

>TRGJP2|TRGV2|few
CATWDVRGNSSDWIKTF
TGTGCCACCTGGGACGTGAGGGGGAATAGTAGTGATTGGATCAAGACGTTT
>TRGJP2|TRGV3|-
CATWDRGDWIKTF
TGTGCCACCTGGGACCGTGGTGATTGGATCAAGACGTTT
>TRGJ1/TRGJ2|TRGV3|medium-sized
CATWDDYKKLF
TGTGCCACCTGGGACGACTATAAGAAACTCTTT
>TRGJ1/TRGJ2|TRGV9|few
CALWEGHWDKKLF
TGTGCCTTGTGGGAGGGCCATTGGGATAAGAAACTCTTT
>TRGJ1/TRGJ2|TRGV2|few
CATWDGLPYYKKLF
TGTGCCACCTGGGACGGGCTTCCCTATTATAAGAAACTCTTT
>TRGJ1/TRGJ2|TRGV3|-
CATWDRLFRYYKKLF
TGTGCCACCTGGGACAGGCTCTTCCGATATTATAAGAAACTCTTT
>TRGJP2|TRGV9|-
CALWEVTDWIKTF
TGTGCCTTGTGGGAGGTGACAGATTGGATCAAGACGTTT
>TRGJ1/TRGJ2|TRGV2|few
CATSYYKKLF
TGTGCCACCTCTTATTATAAGAAACTCTTT
>TRGJ1/TRGJ2|TRGV9|few
CALWKLPNFKKLF
TGTGCCTTGTGGAAGCTCCCTAATTTTAAGAAACTCTTT
>TRGJ1/TRGJ2|TRGV9|few
CALWEVLGYKKLF
TGTGCCTTGTGGGAGGTGCTAGGGTATAAGAAACTCTTT
>TRGJP1|TRGV2|-
CATWDKLATGWFKIF
TGTGCCACCTGGGACAAGTTGGCCACTGGTTGGTTCAAGATATTT
>TRGJ1/TRGJ2|TRGV2|-
CATWDDRYIKKLF
TGTGCCACCTGGGACGACCGCTATATTAAGAAACTCTTT
>TRGJ1/TRGJ2|TRGV3|-
CATWDRNPYYKKLF
TGTGCCACCTGGGACAGGAATCCTTATTATAAGAAACTCTTT
>TRGJ1/TRGJ2|TRGV8|-
CATWVFYEKLF
TGTGCCACCTGGGTTTTCTACGAGAAACTCTTT
>TRGJP1|TRGV3|few
CATWDIPTGWFKIF
TGTGCCACCTGGGACATTCCCACTGGTTGGTTCAAGATATTT
>TRGJ1/TRGJ2|TRGV8|-
CATWVSIEKLF
TGTGCCACCTGGGTCTCAATAGAGAAACTCTTT
>TRGJ1/TRGJ2|TRGV2|-
CATWDADKKLF
TGTGCCACCTGGGACGCGGATAAGAAACTCTTT
>TRGJ1/TRGJ2|TRGV9|-
CALWEPRCKKLF
TGTGCCTTGTGGGAGCCGCGTTGCAAGAAACTCTTT
>TRGJ1/TRGJ2|TRGV5|-
CATWDHLDYKKLF
TGTGCCACCTGGGACCACCTGGATTATAAGAAACTCTTT
>TRGJ1/TRGJ2|TRGV9|-
CAHVYKKLF
TGTGCCCACGTCTATAAGAAACTCTTT
>TRGJP1|TRGV5|-
CATWDRQGTGWFKIF
TGTGCCACCTGGGACAGGCAAGGCACTGGTTGGTTCAAGATATTT
>TRGJ1/TRGJ2|TRGV4|-
CATWVVNYYKKLF
TGTGCCACCTGGGTGGTGAATTATTATAAGAAACTCTTT
>TRGJP2|TRGV5|once
CATWGGGSDWIKTF
TGTGCCACCTGGGGCGGGGGTAGTGATTGGATCAAGACGTTT
>TRGJ1/TRGJ2|TRGV9|-
CALWETHLRYKKLF
TGTGCCTTGTGGGAAACCCATCTGAGGTATAAGAAACTCTTT
>TRGJ1/TRGJ2|TRGV2|-
CATWDGRVYKKLF
TGTGCCACCTGGGACGGGCGCGTTTATAAGAAACTCTTT
>TRGJ1/TRGJ2|TRGV9|few
CALPHSGKLF
TGTGCCTTGCCACACAGTGGGAAACTCTTT
>TRGJP2|TRGV4|-
CATWDLRSSDWIKTF
TGTGCCACCTGGGATCTCAGAAGTAGTGATTGGATCAAGACGTTT
>TRGJP2|TRGV2|-
CATWDTPGSDWIKTF
TGTGCCACCTGGGACACCCCGGGAAGTGATTGGATCAAGACGTTT
>TRGJ1/TRGJ2|TRGV3|few
CATWDRPRPYKKLF
TGTGCCACCTGGGACAGGCCCCGGCCATATAAGAAACTCTTT